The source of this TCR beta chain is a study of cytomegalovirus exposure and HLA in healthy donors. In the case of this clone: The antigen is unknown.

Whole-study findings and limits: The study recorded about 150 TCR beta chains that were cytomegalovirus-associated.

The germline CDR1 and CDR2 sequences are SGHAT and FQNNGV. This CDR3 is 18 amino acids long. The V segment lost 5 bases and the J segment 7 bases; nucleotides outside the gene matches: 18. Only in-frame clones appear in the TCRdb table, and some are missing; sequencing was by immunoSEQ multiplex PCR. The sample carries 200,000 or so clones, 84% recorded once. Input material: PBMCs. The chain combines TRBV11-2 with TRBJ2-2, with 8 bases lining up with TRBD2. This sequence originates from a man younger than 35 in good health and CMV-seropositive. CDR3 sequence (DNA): TGTGCCAGCAGCCACCGGTCCGGGAGGGCCCTCGCGGTCGGGGAGCTGTTTTTT. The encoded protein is CASSHRSGRALAVGELFF.